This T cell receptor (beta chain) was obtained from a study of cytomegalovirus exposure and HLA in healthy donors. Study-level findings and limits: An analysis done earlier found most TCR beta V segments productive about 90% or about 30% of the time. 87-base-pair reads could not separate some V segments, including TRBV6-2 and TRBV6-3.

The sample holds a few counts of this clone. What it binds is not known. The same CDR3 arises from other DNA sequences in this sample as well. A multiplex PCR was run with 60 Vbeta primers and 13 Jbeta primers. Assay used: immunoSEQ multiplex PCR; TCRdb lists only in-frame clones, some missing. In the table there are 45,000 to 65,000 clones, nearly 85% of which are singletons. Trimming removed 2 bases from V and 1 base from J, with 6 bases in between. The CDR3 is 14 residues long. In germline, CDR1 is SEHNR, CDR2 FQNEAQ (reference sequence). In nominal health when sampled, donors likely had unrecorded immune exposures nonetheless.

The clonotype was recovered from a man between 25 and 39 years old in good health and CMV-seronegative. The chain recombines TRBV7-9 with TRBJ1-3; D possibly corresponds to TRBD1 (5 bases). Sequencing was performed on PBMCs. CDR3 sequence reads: CASSLRGSGNTIYF. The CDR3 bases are TGTGCCAGCAGCTTAAGGGGATCTGGAAACACCATATATTTT.